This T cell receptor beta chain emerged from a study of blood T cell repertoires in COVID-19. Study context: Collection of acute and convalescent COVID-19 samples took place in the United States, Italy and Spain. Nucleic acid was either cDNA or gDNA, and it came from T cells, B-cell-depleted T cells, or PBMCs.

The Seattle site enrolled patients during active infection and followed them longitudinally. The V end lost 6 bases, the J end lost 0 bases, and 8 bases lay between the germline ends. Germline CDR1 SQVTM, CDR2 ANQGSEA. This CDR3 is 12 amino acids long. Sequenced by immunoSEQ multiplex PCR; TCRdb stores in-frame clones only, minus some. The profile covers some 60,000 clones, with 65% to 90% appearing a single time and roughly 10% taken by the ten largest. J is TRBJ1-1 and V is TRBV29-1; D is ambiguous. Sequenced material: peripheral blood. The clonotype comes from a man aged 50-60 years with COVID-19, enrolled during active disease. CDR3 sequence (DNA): TGCAGCGTCGAACCCTTGAACACTGAAGCTTTCTTT. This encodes CSVEPLNTEAFF.